This T cell receptor beta chain appears in the sequencing data of a study of T cells after yellow fever vaccination (dated by TCRdb to 2018 to 2020). General notes on the study: Libraries from fractions with low cell numbers were prepared with the SMART-Seq v4 Ultra Low Input RNA kit. Bulk TCR alpha and beta repertoires were sequenced longitudinally to track T-cell clones before and after primary and booster YFV17D yellow fever vaccination. Two healthy male donors, one aged 18 to 30 and one aged 30 to 40 years, made up the cohort. Blood was collected at multiple timepoints before and after primary and secondary immunization, and bulk PBMC replicates and cell subsets were isolated.

Read against the paper, the sample's treatment or condition label means: live attenuated yellow fever vaccine strain. PBMCs were isolated from peripheral blood using a standard Ficoll-Paque protocol. CD4 and CD8 T-cell fractions were isolated with Dynabeads CD4 and CD8 positive selection kits. TriZol was used to extract RNA from bulk PBMCs, CD4 and CD8 fractions, and dextramer-positive and dextramer-negative fractions. The table lists this clonotype with many counts. Its antigen remains undetermined. There are no base qualities to consult, and no much larger clone falls within one base. Synthesis of TCR cDNA relied on 5'RACE template switching, a step that introduced a universal primer site along with unique molecular identifiers. cDNA synthesis was primed from both the TCR alpha and TCR beta constant segments. Two PCR steps were used to amplify libraries, with sample barcodes and sequencing adapters being added in the second step. Libraries were sequenced on Illumina HiSeq 2500 (2x100 bp) or NovaSeq (2x150 bp). The authors processed their data as follows. MIGEC handled demultiplexing of reads and collapsing into UMI consensus sequences, while MiXCR performed V(D)J alignment. Clonotypes responding to the vaccine were identified with edgeR on replicate PBMC samples, with the criteria of FDR below 0.01 and a log2 fold change above 5 up to day 15. Each bulk clonotype was labeled CD4 or CD8 based on which sequenced repertoire, CD4 or CD8, contained the clonotype at higher abundance. The public reads were reanalyzed by TCRdb: fastp trimming at Q25, MiXCR alignment, in-frame beta chains only. When rows share a CDR3 protein, they turn into one entry using the most common DNA and genes. In this record, the V and J calls reflect TCRdb's handling and not the investigators' own analysis. The sample table records some 110,000 distinct CDR3 sequences; approximately 7.1% of these occur just once. The ten most abundant clones make up 2.7% of the sample.

Points the paper makes about the study in general: Most clones expanded after primary vaccination were re-detected after the booster (96% of CD4 and approximately 89% of CD8), suggesting broad memory maintenance. Compared with the primary T-cell response, the secondary T-cell response was faster but weaker, reaching its peak on day 5 rather than on day 15. Only a couple of donors were included in the study, so the extent to which the findings can be generalized is limited. A small share of clonotypes occurred in both CD4 and CD8 compartments, likely arising from convergent recombination. FACS-sorted repertoires could contain abundant contaminating clonotypes from the bulk population, so computational filtering was required.

The CDR3 runs 17 amino acids, cysteine and phenylalanine included. The CDR3 DNA has 51 bases and is translated from base 1. CDR1 and CDR2 are drawn from the germline V gene: MGHRA, YSYEKL. The V end loses 1 base and the J end loses 7 bases, and a stretch of 20 bases separates them. This receptor was obtained from a man in his late teens or twenties who received the YFV17D yellow fever vaccine. The chain is assembled from TRBV4-1 and TRBJ2-1; the D gene is unclear. This specimen was CD4+ T cells sorted from PBMCs, taken around 45 days after the first yellow fever vaccination. The nucleotides read TGCGCCAGCAGCCAAGCCAACCTAGTGGCACTTGGAAATGAGCAGTTCTTC. Translation gives CASSQANLVALGNEQFF.